The clone carrying this T cell receptor beta chain turned up a few times. The antigen is not known. Libraries for TCR beta were made by quantitative 5'-RACE with molecular barcodes. Using its own MiXCR run on the 5' RACE reads, TCRdb lists one record per CDR3 protein. The sample lists more than 150,000 distinct CDR3 sequences, 10% to 15% occurring once. The data belong to a study of CD8 T cells in ankylosing spondylitis. The V end lost 1 base, the J end lost 1 base, and 7 bases lay between the germline ends. Germline CDR1 reads SGHTA; CDR2 reads FQGNSA. The length of the CDR3 is 14 residues. Study-wide findings and caveats: Significant enrichment of disease-linked clones was reported in matched ankylosing spondylitis synovial fluid.

The source is a female donor with ankylosing spondylitis or in good health (not recorded which). The chain recombines TRBV7-2 with TRBJ2-5, with D perhaps TRBD2 (6 bases). What was sequenced was blood, either unsorted or a sorted T cell fraction (not recorded which). CDR3 sequence: CASSLGRGQETQYF. Here the CDR3 DNA reads TGTGCCAGCAGCTTAGGGCGGGGCCAAGAGACCCAGTACTTC.